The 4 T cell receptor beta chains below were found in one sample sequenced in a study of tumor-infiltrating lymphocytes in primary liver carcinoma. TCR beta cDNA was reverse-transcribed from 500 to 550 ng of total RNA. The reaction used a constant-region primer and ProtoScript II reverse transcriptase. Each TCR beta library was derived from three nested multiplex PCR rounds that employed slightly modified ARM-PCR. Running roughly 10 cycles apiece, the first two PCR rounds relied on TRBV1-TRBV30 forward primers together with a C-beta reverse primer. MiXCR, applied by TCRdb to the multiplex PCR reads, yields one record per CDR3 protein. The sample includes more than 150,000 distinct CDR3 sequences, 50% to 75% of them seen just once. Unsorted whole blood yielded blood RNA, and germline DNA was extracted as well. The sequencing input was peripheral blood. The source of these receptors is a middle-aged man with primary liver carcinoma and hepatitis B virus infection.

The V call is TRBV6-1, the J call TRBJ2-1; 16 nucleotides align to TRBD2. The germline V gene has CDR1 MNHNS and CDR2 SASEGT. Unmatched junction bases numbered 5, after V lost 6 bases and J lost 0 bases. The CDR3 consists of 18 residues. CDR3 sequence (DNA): TGTGCCAGCAGAGGGGGACTAGCGGGAGGGAGCTCCTACAATGAGCAGTTCTTC. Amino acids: CASRGGLAGGSSYNEQFF.

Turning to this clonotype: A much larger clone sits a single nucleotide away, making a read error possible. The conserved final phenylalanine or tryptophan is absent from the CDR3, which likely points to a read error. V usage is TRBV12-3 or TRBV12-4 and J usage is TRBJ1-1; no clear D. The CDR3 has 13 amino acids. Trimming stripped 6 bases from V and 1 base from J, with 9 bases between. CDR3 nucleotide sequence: TGTGCCAGCAGCCCGGACGGGAACACTGAAGCTTTCTCT. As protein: CASSPDGNTEAFS.

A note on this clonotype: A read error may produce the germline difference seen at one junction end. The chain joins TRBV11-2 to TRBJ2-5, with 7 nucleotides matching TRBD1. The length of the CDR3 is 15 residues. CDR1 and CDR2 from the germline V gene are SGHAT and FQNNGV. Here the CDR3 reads CANSSTYRGEQTQYF. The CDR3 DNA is TGCGCCAACAGCTCTACCTACAGGGGTGAACAGACCCAGTACTTC.

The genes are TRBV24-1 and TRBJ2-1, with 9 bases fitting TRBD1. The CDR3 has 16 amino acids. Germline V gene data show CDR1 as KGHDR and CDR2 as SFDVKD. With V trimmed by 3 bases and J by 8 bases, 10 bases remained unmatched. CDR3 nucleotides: TGTGCCACCAGTGATCAACGGACAGGGGAGATGGATGAGCAGTTCTTC. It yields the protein CATSDQRTGEMDEQFF.